Listed below are T cell receptor beta chains from one sample, sequenced in a study of blood T cells in healthy people across ages. Via MiXCR, TCRdb re-called the 5' RACE reads, giving one row per CDR3 protein. This sample has roughly 930,000 distinct CDR3 sequences, with under 50% found just once. The specimen sequenced was blood. The receptor set was obtained from a man aged 25 to 45 in good health. The CDR3 runs from the conserved cysteine through the conserved F or W. The order of the fields is CDR3 length, clone size, D gene, V gene, J gene, CDR3 DNA, CDR3 protein. D genes are given only for firm matches. Some rows mark clone size as missing; the rest say once, few, many or name a class of expanded clone.

11	-	-	TRBV4-2	TRBJ1-2	TGTGCCAGCAGCCACGGCTATGGCTGCACCTTC	CASSHGYGCTF
14	few	-	TRBV13	TRBJ2-7	TGTGCCAGCGCCCCTATGACATCCTTCTACGAGCAGTACTTC	CASAPMTSFYEQYF
14	few	-	TRBV5-1	TRBJ2-7	TGCGCCAGCAGCTTTAAAGGGGGGGCCAACGAGCAGTACTTC	CASSFKGGANEQYF
12	-	-	TRBV20-1	TRBJ1-1	TGCAGGGGGCGACGGACGGGCACTGAAGCTTTCTTT	CRGRRTGTEAFF
14	-	-	TRBV3-1	TRBJ1-5	TGTGCCAGCAGCCAATCAGTGGTAATTCAGCCCCAGCATTTT	CASSQSVVIQPQHF
15	few	-	TRBV5-1	TRBJ1-6	TGCGCCAGCAGCGAACAGGGCCAGGGGAATTCACCCCTCCACTTT	CASSEQGQGNSPLHF
15	-	-	TRBV4-1	TRBJ1-1	TGCGCCAGCAGCCCCCGCGCAGGGGCGCGGACTGAAGCTTTCTTT	CASSPRAGARTEAFF
15	few	TRBD1	TRBV2	TRBJ2-6	TGTGCCAGCAGGGACAGGAGGTCTGGGGCCAACGTCCTGACTTTC	CASRDRRSGANVLTF
15	-	-	TRBV4-2	TRBJ2-5	TGTGCCAGCAGCCAAGTTCAGGGGACCGGCGAGACCCAGTACTTC	CASSQVQGTGETQYF
12	few	-	TRBV7-6	TRBJ2-7	TGTGCCAGCAGCCATCGGACAGACGAGCAGTACTTC	CASSHRTDEQYF
13	-	-	TRBV9	TRBJ1-5	TGTGCCAGCAGCGGAGAGGGGGACCTGCCCCAGCATTTT	CASSGEGDLPQHF
13	few	TRBD2	TRBV2	TRBJ2-1	TGTGCCAGCATCCCAGCGGGGGGGCCTGAGCAGTTCTTC	CASIPAGGPEQFF
14	-	TRBD1	TRBV20-1	TRBJ2-7	TGCAGTGCCTGGGGACAGGGGGCCTCCTACGAGCAGTACTTC	CSAWGQGASYEQYF
13	few	-	TRBV7-6	TRBJ1-1	TGTGCCAGCAGCTCTAGCCGGCAAGCTGAAGCTTTCTTT	CASSSSRQAEAFF
16	-	-	TRBV5-1	TRBJ2-7	TGCGCCAGCAGACTTTCGGTGGACACCTTGTCCTACGAGCAGTACTTC	CASRLSVDTLSYEQYF
15	-	TRBD1	TRBV12-3/TRBV12-4	TRBJ2-5	TGTGCCAGCAGTAGACAGGGGGCTGTTCAAGAGACCCAGTACTTC	CASSRQGAVQETQYF
15	-	TRBD1	TRBV6-1	TRBJ1-2	TGTGCCAGCAGTGAAGCTAAGGGGGCGGTGGGTGGCTACACCTTC	CASSEAKGAVGGYTF
13	-	TRBD1	TRBV29-1	TRBJ2-1	TGCAGCGTTCCCCGGGACAGTCACAATGAGCAGTTCTTC	CSVPRDSHNEQFF
14	-	-	TRBV3-1	TRBJ2-3	TGTGCCAGCAGCCAAGGAGCGAGCGGACGTACGCAGTATTTT	CASSQGASGRTQYF
14	-	-	TRBV14	TRBJ2-7	TGTGCCAGCAGCCAAGAGGCCAGGATCTACGAGCAGTACTTC	CASSQEARIYEQYF
14	-	-	TRBV9	TRBJ2-7	TGTGCCAGCAGCGAGGGGGGGCTTCGCTACGAGCAGTACTTC	CASSEGGLRYEQYF
13	-	TRBD1	TRBV20-1	TRBJ1-2	TGCAGTGCTCGCGTCGGGACAGGGGTGGGCTACACCTTC	CSARVGTGVGYTF
15	-	TRBD1	TRBV29-1	TRBJ2-7	TGCAGCGTTGAAGATCCCAACAGGGGACAATACGAGCAGTACTTC	CSVEDPNRGQYEQYF
15	-	-	TRBV9	TRBJ2-5	TGTGCCAGCAGCGTTGAGGAGACAGAGAAAGAGACCCAGTACTTC	CASSVEETEKETQYF
14	-	-	TRBV18	TRBJ2-7	TGTGCCAGCTCACCCGGGCCAGTCTCCTACGAGCAGTACTTC	CASSPGPVSYEQYF
13	-	-	TRBV24-1	TRBJ2-7	TGTGCCACCAGTGATCCGAATAGGGAGACCCGGTACTTC	CATSDPNRETRYF
12	-	-	TRBV6-5	TRBJ1-2	TGTGCCATACGCTCCAGCAACTATGGCTACACCTTC	CAIRSSNYGYTF
13	-	TRBD2	TRBV20-1	TRBJ2-2	TGCAGTGCTAGCGGCCTAGCGGCCGGGGAGCTGTTTTTT	CSASGLAAGELFF
17	-	TRBD2	TRBV6-2/TRBV6-3	TRBJ2-3	TGTGCCAGCAGTTATCCAGTAGCGGGGGGATCCACAGATACGCAGTATTTT	CASSYPVAGGSTDTQYF
16	once	TRBD1	TRBV27	TRBJ2-7	TGTGCCAGCAGTCCGCCGGACAGGATACAAGCCAACGAGCAGTACTTC	CASSPPDRIQANEQYF
12	once	-	TRBV20-1	TRBJ2-5	TGCAGTGCTAGAGATCAAACGGGGACCCAGTACTTC	CSARDQTGTQYF
13	-	-	TRBV20-1	TRBJ2-7	TGCAGTGCTAGAGATTCAGGCGGGAAGGGGCAGTACTTC	CSARDSGGKGQYF
13	-	TRBD1	TRBV9	TRBJ1-1	TGTGCCTCGGGACAGGGGGTAAACACTGAAGCTTTCTTT	CASGQGVNTEAFF
12	-	-	TRBV13	TRBJ2-7	TGTGCCAGCCCCGAACGGATGTACGAGCAGTACTTC	CASPERMYEQYF
13	-	-	TRBV2	TRBJ2-3	TGTGCCAGCAGTGTGTTCTCAGGGGATACGCAGTATTTT	CASSVFSGDTQYF
17	once	-	TRBV12-3/TRBV12-4	TRBJ2-3	TGTGCCAGCAGTTTAGGTGGCCTTAGTCCCACCACAGATACGCAGTATTTT	CASSLGGLSPTTDTQYF
17	once	-	TRBV6-1	TRBJ1-4	TGTGCCAGCAGTCCCCAGGGAGGGGTGGGGTTTAATGAAAAACTGTTTTTT	CASSPQGGVGFNEKLFF
16	many	-	TRBV2	TRBJ1-4	TGTGCCAGCAGTGAAGCGGGGGGAAGAACTAATGAAAAACTGTTTTTT	CASSEAGGRTNEKLFF
11	-	-	TRBV6-2/TRBV6-3	TRBJ2-3	TGTGCCAGCAGGGTACGGGATACGCAGTATTTT	CASRVRDTQYF
13	few	-	TRBV29-1	TRBJ2-3	TGCAGCGTTGAGGGGGGGGCCTCGGGTACGCAGTATTTT	CSVEGGASGTQYF
13	few	-	TRBV20-1	TRBJ1-4	TGCAGTGTCCGGGGAGGTCGGAGTGAAAAACTGTTTTTT	CSVRGGRSEKLFF
19	few	TRBD2	TRBV7-2	TRBJ2-3	TGTGCCAGCAGCTTAGTTGGGACTAGCGGGGGAGTAAGCACAGATACGCAGTATTTT	CASSLVGTSGGVSTDTQYF
16	few	-	TRBV5-1	TRBJ2-7	TGCGCCAGCAGCTTGGAGGCGCGGATAGGCTCCGGCGAGCAGTACTTC	CASSLEARIGSGEQYF
14	-	TRBD1	TRBV18	TRBJ2-3	TGTGCCAGCTCACCCAGGGGGCAGGCAGATACGCAGTATTTT	CASSPRGQADTQYF
13	-	TRBD1	TRBV29-1	TRBJ1-2	TGCAGCGTTTCTTTGACAGGGGGCTATGGCTACACCTTC	CSVSLTGGYGYTF
12	-	-	TRBV10-3	TRBJ2-5	TGTGCCATCAGCCGGACAGAAGAGACCCAGTACTTC	CAISRTEETQYF
14	-	-	TRBV20-1	TRBJ1-1	TGCAGTGCGAAGAGAGGGGGTTTCGACACTGAAGCTTTCTTT	CSAKRGGFDTEAFF
15	-	TRBD2	TRBV11-3	TRBJ2-1	TGTGCCAGCAGCTTAGTCTCAGCGGGGGGGAATGAGCAGTTCTTC	CASSLVSAGGNEQFF
14	-	-	TRBV29-1	TRBJ1-2	TGCAGCGTCGAAGATCCCGGACGGCCCTATGGCTACACCTTC	CSVEDPGRPYGYTF
16	few	-	TRBV6-5	TRBJ1-6	TGTGCCAGCCAACGGTCGGAGAGCTCCTATAATTCACCCCTCCACTTT	CASQRSESSYNSPLHF
17	-	-	TRBV3-1	TRBJ2-5	TGTGCCAGCAGCCAGGCGAAGGCCCAGTCCCGGTCGGAGACCCAGTACTTC	CASSQAKAQSRSETQYF
13	few	TRBD1	TRBV29-1	TRBJ2-7	TGCAGCGTTGCAGGGGGAACCTACAATGAGCAGTACTTC	CSVAGGTYNEQYF
10	-	-	TRBV2	TRBJ2-1	TGTGCCAGCAGTTACTATGAGCAGTTCTTC	CASSYYEQFF
15	-	-	TRBV18	TRBJ2-7	TGTGCCAGCTCACCACCGGGGGGTCCTCCCTACGAGCAGTACTTC	CASSPPGGPPYEQYF
15	few	TRBD2	TRBV7-2	TRBJ2-7	TGTGCCAGCAGCACCCTAGCGGGAAATTTCTACGAGCAGTACTTC	CASSTLAGNFYEQYF
13	-	-	TRBV7-9	TRBJ1-1	TGTGCCAGCAGCTTATTTGAGGGTATTGAAGCTTTCTTT	CASSLFEGIEAFF
13	-	TRBD1	TRBV24-1	TRBJ2-3	TGTGCCACCCTGGGACAGAGCACAGATACGCAGTATTTT	CATLGQSTDTQYF
15	-	TRBD2	TRBV27	TRBJ2-1	TGTGCCAGCAGTCTAGGACTAGCGGGGGGGCGCGAGCAGTTCTTC	CASSLGLAGGREQFF
13	many	-	TRBV12-3/TRBV12-4	TRBJ1-5	TGTGCCAGCAGCTTAGGAGGCCCTCAGCCCCAGCATTTT	CASSLGGPQPQHF
19	-	TRBD2	TRBV28	TRBJ2-7	TGTGCCAGCAGTTTTAAAACTAGCGGGGGTCCGGCGAGCTCCTACGAGCAGTACTTC	CASSFKTSGGPASSYEQYF